The next 11 T cell receptor beta chains were all read from a single sample in a study of spatial heterogeneity in lung cancer. Via MiXCR, TCRdb re-called the 5' RACE reads, giving one row per CDR3 protein. The table lists 25,000 to 35,000 distinct CDR3 sequences, roughly 5.7% of them singletons. Regarding time point: blood at routine non-recurrence follow-up after resection. Here the sequenced sample was PBMCs, taken at follow-up. The receptor source for this set is a female donor with early-stage non-small cell lung cancer.

This clonotype was recorded at least ten times. The chain employs TRBV2 and TRBJ1-2; a possible D gene is TRBD1 (6 bases). The V gene lost 7 bases and the J gene lost 2 bases, with 17 bases spanning the gap. CDR3 length: 15 amino acids. CDR1 SNHLY and CDR2 FYNNEI come from the germline V gene. The DNA for the CDR3 is TGTGCCAGCACTCCCCAACAGGGCTCCAACTATGGCTACACCTTC. Encoded protein: CASTPQQGSNYGYTF. Full variable domain (remainder filled in from reference TRBV2 and TRBJ1-2): EPEVTQTPSHQVTQMGQEVILRCVPISNHLYFYWYRQILGQKVEFLVSFYNNEISEKSEIFDDQFSVERPDGSNFTLKIRSTKLEDSAMYFCASTPQQGSNYGYTFGSGTRLTVV.

The table lists this clonotype with a few counts. The V gene is TRBV24-1, the J gene TRBJ1-5; TRBD1 is a possible D gene (5 bases). Germline V gene data show CDR1 as KGHDR and CDR2 as SFDVKD. The CDR3 contains 18 residues. Trimming shortened V by 3 bases and J by 4 bases, and 21 bases separated the two germline ends. The CDR3 DNA follows: TGTGCCACCAGTGATACTCGGGACCCTCGAGGTCGGAATCAGCCCCAGCATTTT. It is translated as CATSDTRDPRGRNQPQHF.

This clonotype was recorded a few times. The chain couples TRBV20-1 to TRBJ1-5, with TRBD1 as a possible D gene (6 bases). Trimming removed 4 bases at V and 9 bases at J, with 22 bases between. The V gene's germline CDR1 is DFQATT and CDR2 SNEGSKA (reference sequence). CDR3 length: 15 residues. The CDR3 DNA reads TGCAGTGCTAAAATTAGTGGCATCCAGGGGCGGCCCCAGCATTTT. This translates into CSAKISGIQGRPQHF.

CDR3 sequence: CASSPRGGDRETQYF. CDR3 in DNA: TGTGCCAGCAGCCCAAGAGGGGGGGATCGGGAGACCCAGTACTTC. The chain employs TRBV6-5 and TRBJ2-5, with a weak D call TRBD2 (7 bases). The CDR3 is 15 residues long. Trimming took off 6 bases at V and 5 bases at J, with 19 bases between the two ends. The germline gives CDR1 MNHEY, CDR2 SVGAGI.

This clonotype has at least ten counts. This chain uses TRBV19 with TRBJ2-1, with 8 nucleotides matching TRBD1. The V segment lost 8 bases and the J segment 1 base; nucleotides outside the gene matches: 10. CDR1 LNHDA and CDR2 SQIVND come from the germline V gene (reference sequence). This CDR3 contains 16 residues. The CDR3: CASHPGQGRSYNEQFF. CDR3 nucleotides: TGTGCCAGTCATCCCGGACAGGGAAGATCCTACAATGAGCAGTTCTTC.

This clonotype was seen ten or more times. The chain couples TRBV6-2 or TRBV6-3 to TRBJ2-3, with 9 bases matching TRBD2. The CDR3 covers 15 residues. Trimming took 8 bases from V and 5 from J; bases not matched to a gene: 11. CDR1 MNHEY and CDR2 SVGEGT come from the germline V gene. The DNA of the CDR3 is TGTGCCAGCCAGGTAGCGGGGGCCGGGGGAGATACGCAGTATTTT. It translates to CASQVAGAGGDTQYF.

This clonotype was found many times. The J gene is TRBJ2-1, the V gene TRBV7-2; 11 bases line up with TRBD2. V gave up 4 bases and J gave up 6 bases; unmatched junction bases: 5. The germline V gene encodes CDR1 SGHTA and CDR2 FQGNSA. The CDR3 is 15 amino acids. DNA for the CDR3: TGTGCCAGCAGCTCCGGGCTAGCGGGAGGCAATGAGCAGTTCTTC. Its translation: CASSSGLAGGNEQFF.

This clonotype came up many times. This rearrangement joins TRBV10-3 to TRBJ2-2, with 12 bases identical to TRBD1. J was trimmed by 2 bases and V by 6 bases; bases with no gene match: 1. Germline V CDR1 and CDR2: ENHRY, SYGVKD. The CDR3 totals 15 residues. The CDR3 loop is CAIRGQGANTGELFF. The CDR3, as DNA: TGTGCCATCAGGGGACAGGGGGCAAACACCGGGGAGCTGTTTTTT.

The rearrangement uses TRBV6-2 or TRBV6-3 and TRBJ1-1; 8 nucleotides agree with TRBD1. Germline CDR1 is MNHEY and CDR2 is SVGEGT. The CDR3 has 17 amino acids. After removal of 2 bases from V and 3 bases from J, the junction contained 11 bases not matched to a gene. This CDR3 reads CASSYEAGGVKDTEAFF. In DNA, the CDR3 is TGTGCCAGCAGTTACGAGGCAGGGGGCGTTAAGGACACTGAAGCTTTCTTT.

This clonotype was detected ten times or more. The chain couples TRBV19 to TRBJ1-2; 7 positions match TRBD1. Trimming cost V 2 bases and J 7 bases; bases outside gene matches: 1. The CDR3 spans 12 residues. Per germline, CDR1 LNHDA and CDR2 SQIVND (reference sequence). The CDR3 spells CASSIRQGGYTF. Written as DNA, the CDR3 is TGTGCCAGTAGTATACGACAGGGTGGCTACACCTTC. Drawing the rest from reference TRBV19 and TRBJ1-2, the complete variable domain is DGGITQSPKYLFRKEGQNVTLSCEQNLNHDAMYWYRQDPGQGLRLIYYSQIVNDFQKGDIAEGYSVSREKKESFPLTVTSAQKNPTAFYLCASSIRQGGYTFGSGTRLTVV.

This clonotype was found many times. This chain connects TRBV28 to TRBJ2-3; 9 nucleotides align to TRBD1. The trim removed 7 bases at V and 3 bases at J, leaving 8 bases unmatched. This CDR3 spans 15 amino acids. Germline lookup yields CDR1 MDHEN and CDR2 SYDVKM. CDR3 nucleotide sequence: TGTGCCAGCACCACGGGGACAGGGTGGACAGATACGCAGTATTTT. This sequence encodes CASTTGTGWTDTQYF.